The 26 T cell receptor beta chains listed next were all sequenced from one sample in a study of regulatory T cells. Primers: 52 TRBV forward and 13 TRBJ reverse. Produced via immunoSEQ multiplex PCR; TCRdb's table is partial and in-frame only. The sample lists fewer than 13,000 clones; roughly 84% were seen once. Sequenced input: CD8+ T cells sorted from blood. The receptors derive from a young adult with CD3G deficiency.

J is TRBJ2-7 and V is TRBV4-1; a weak D match, TRBD1 (6 bases). Trimming stripped 2 bases from V and 5 bases from J, with 10 bases between. The CDR3 length is 13 residues. Per the germline V gene, CDR1 is MGHRA and CDR2 is YSYEKL. The CDR3 spells CASSQLPGDEQYF. The CDR3 region has the DNA TGCGCCAGCAGCCAATTGCCAGGGGACGAGCAGTACTTC.

This chain connects TRBV9 to TRBJ1-5; the D gene is possibly TRBD1 (6 bases). The CDR3 loop spans 13 amino acids. V was pared by 4 bases and J by 11 bases, with 16 bases between. From germline, CDR1 is SGDLS and CDR2 YYNGEE. The CDR3: CASSKGDGGAQHF. The DNA of the CDR3 is TGTGCCAGCAGCAAGGGGGATGGGGGGGCCCAGCATTTT.

The J gene is TRBJ2-7, the V gene TRBV11-2; maybe TRBD2 (6 bases). The germline CDR1 and CDR2 sequences are SGHAT and FQNNGV. This CDR3 spans 15 amino acids. V lost 0 bases and J lost 6, with 15 bases in between. The CDR3: CASSLDRTPGAEQYF. CDR3 DNA sequence: TGTGCCAGCAGCTTAGATCGGACACCGGGAGCCGAGCAGTACTTC.

Remarks on this clone: As the CDR3 is not closed by the conserved phenylalanine or tryptophan, this likely results from a read error. The DNA is omitted, as the CDR3 cannot be located on it reliably, and the CDR3 follows TCRdb's listing. The rearrangement uses TRBV6-4 and TRBJ1-1. The CDR3 is 10 residues long, ends included. The germline V gene has CDR1 MRHNA and CDR2 SNTAGT. CDR3 sequence reads: CASSDGGHGG.

This chain links TRBV4-1 with TRBJ2-3; D gene unclear. The CDR3 has 15 residues. V was shortened by 1 base and J by 3 bases, with 11 bases between the two germline ends. Germline V gene data show CDR1 as MGHRA and CDR2 as YSYEKL. CDR3 coding DNA: TGCGCCAGCAGCCAAGCCCGAGGAACTACAGATACGCAGTATTTT. It is translated as CASSQARGTTDTQYF.

The rearrangement links TRBV13 to TRBJ2-1; 10 bases line up with TRBD2. V was clipped by 4 bases and J by 4 bases; unmatched bases: 1. This CDR3 has 14 residues. Germline V gene lookup returns CDR1 PRHDT and CDR2 FYEKMQ (reference sequence). As DNA, the CDR3 is TGTGCCAGCAGCTCTAGCGGGAGATACAATGAGCAGTTCTTC. This translates into CASSSSGRYNEQFF. Full variable domain (missing parts from reference TRBV13 and TRBJ2-1): AAGVIQSPRHLIKEKRETATLKCYPIPRHDTVYWYQQGPGQDPQFLISFYEKMQSDKGSIPDRFSAQQFSDYHSELNMSSLELGDSALYFCASSSSGRYNEQFFGPGTRLTVL.

The rearrangement uses TRBV19 and TRBJ1-1; D may be TRBD1 (6 bases). This CDR3 has 13 residues. V was trimmed by 6 bases and J by 4 bases, leaving 12 bases between them. Germline lookup yields CDR1 LNHDA and CDR2 SQIVND (reference sequence). CDR3 region: CASRRGGITEAFF. The DNA of the CDR3 is TGTGCCAGTAGGAGGGGGGGCATCACTGAAGCTTTCTTT. Full variable domain (remainder filled in from reference TRBV19 and TRBJ1-1): DGGITQSPKYLFRKEGQNVTLSCEQNLNHDAMYWYRQDPGQGLRLIYYSQIVNDFQKGDIAEGYSVSREKKESFPLTVTSAQKNPTAFYLCASRRGGITEAFFGQGTRLTVV.

The V gene is TRBV5-1, the J gene TRBJ2-2; D gene uncertain. Germline CDR1 reads SGHRS; CDR2 reads YFSETQ. The CDR3 is 13 residues long. V was pared by 0 bases and J by 4 bases, with 4 bases between. CDR3 DNA sequence: TGCGCCAGCAGCTTGGTTGGCACCGGGGAGCTGTTTTTT. Protein sequence: CASSLVGTGELFF. Full variable domain (remainder filled in from reference TRBV5-1 and TRBJ2-2): KAGVTQTPRYLIKTRGQQVTLSCSPISGHRSVSWYQQTPGQGLQFLFEYFSETQRNKGNFPGRFSGRQFSNSRSEMNVSTLELGDSALYLCASSLVGTGELFFGEGSRLTVL.

The chain carries TRBV6-1 and TRBJ2-7; tentatively, D is TRBD1 (8 bases). Trimming removed 6 bases at V and 3 bases at J, with 15 bases between. The CDR3 is made up of 14 amino acids. The V gene's germline CDR1 is MNHNS and CDR2 SASEGT. This CDR3 is CASSLNRGGYEQYF. CDR3 sequence (DNA): TGTGCCAGCAGCCTTAACAGGGGGGGCTACGAGCAGTACTTC.

This sequence joins TRBV7-9 and TRBJ2-3; D call uncertain. The CDR3 spans 16 residues. V lost 5 bases to trimming and J lost 0 bases, with 15 bases between them. Per the germline V gene, CDR1 is SEHNR and CDR2 is FQNEAQ (reference sequence). The CDR3 loop is CASSPGVGLSTDTQYF. For the CDR3, the DNA is TGTGCCAGCAGCCCGGGCGTCGGCCTAAGCACAGATACGCAGTATTTT.

This clone has more than one count but fewer than ten. The J gene is TRBJ2-3, the V gene TRBV6-6; possibly TRBD1 for D (5 bases). V lost 10 bases to trimming and J lost 6 bases, with 11 bases between them. The CDR3 is 11 residues long. Germline V gene data show CDR1 as MNHNY and CDR2 as SVGAGI (reference sequence). CDR3 in amino acids: CATLSGDTQYF. In nucleotides, the CDR3 is TGTGCCACCTTATCAGGGGATACGCAGTATTTT.

V usage is TRBV28 and J usage is TRBJ1-1; TRBD1 is a possible D gene (6 bases). The CDR3 is made up of 12 amino acids. Between the trimmed V and J ends, which lost 8 bases and 2 bases, there was a span of 9 bases. CDR1 MDHEN and CDR2 SYDVKM come from the germline V gene. CDR3 in amino acids: CASSGDNTEAFF. CDR3 nucleotide sequence: TGTGCCAGCTCAGGGGACAACACTGAAGCTTTCTTT.

This clone showed up just a few times. The chain links TRBV11-2 to TRBJ2-1; 11 bases are shared with TRBD2. The germline gives CDR1 SGHAT, CDR2 FQNNGV. The CDR3 has 16 amino acids. V lost 6 bases and J lost 8; bases outside the gene matches: 12. The CDR3 here is CASSLHSGRGRYEQFF. The CDR3 bases are TGTGCCAGCAGTCTTCATAGCGGGAGGGGGAGGTATGAGCAGTTCTTC.

The V call is TRBV7-8, the J call TRBJ2-3; possibly TRBD2 for D (5 bases). The V gene's germline CDR1 is SGHVS and CDR2 FQNEAQ. The CDR3 is made up of 14 amino acids. V shed 5 bases and J shed 2 bases, with 11 bases lying between them. The CDR3 sequence is CASSRGLYTDTQYF. Written as DNA, the CDR3 is TGTGCCAGCAGCCGCGGACTGTACACAGATACGCAGTATTTT.

The chain joins TRBV13 to TRBJ2-1; TRBD2 might be the D (5 bases). V lost 4 bases to trimming and J lost 5 bases, with 21 bases between them. The length of the CDR3 is 17 residues. Germline CDR1 and CDR2: PRHDT and FYEKMQ (reference sequence). CDR3: CASSSSRVGSLNNEQFF. The CDR3 DNA follows: TGTGCCAGCAGCTCGTCGAGGGTAGGCTCCTTGAACAATGAGCAGTTCTTC.

The chain links TRBV11-3 to TRBJ2-5, with D perhaps being TRBD1 or TRBD2 (5 bases each). The end of the DNA aligns better with TRBJ2-7, so the J call may be wrong. Germline V lookup: CDR1 SGHNT, CDR2 YENEEA. The CDR3 is made up of 14 amino acids. The CDR3 nucleotides read TGTGCCAGCAGCCCCCGGGACGGGACCTACGAGCAGTACTTC. This codes for CASSPRDGTYEQYF.

V is TRBV13 and J is TRBJ2-7; TRBD1 might be the D (5 bases). The CDR3 contains 13 residues. V dropped 4 bases and J dropped 5 bases, with 12 bases sitting between them. CDR1 PRHDT and CDR2 FYEKMQ come from the germline V gene (reference sequence). Here the CDR3 DNA reads TGTGCCAGCAGCTGGGGAAGGGGTAACGAGCAGTACTTC. Encoded protein: CASSWGRGNEQYF.

This clone has just one count. The chain is built from TRBV6-1 and TRBJ2-1; either TRBD1 or TRBD2 may supply D (5 bases each). Trimming removed 2 bases from V and 5 bases from J, with 19 bases in between. The CDR3 contains 17 residues. The germline V gene has CDR1 MNHNS and CDR2 SASEGT. Here the CDR3 reads CASSETGALPPHNEQFF. The CDR3 region has the DNA TGTGCCAGCAGTGAAACCGGGGCCCTACCCCCCCACAATGAGCAGTTCTTC.

This chain joins TRBV4-1 and TRBJ2-2, with 7 bases fitting TRBD1. The V and J ends lost 0 bases and 6 bases, in that order; junction bases with no gene match: 1. The length of the CDR3 is 14 residues. Per the germline V gene, CDR1 is MGHRA and CDR2 is YSYEKL. CDR3 sequence: CASSQEQGAGELFF. The CDR3 nucleotides are TGCGCCAGCAGCCAAGAGCAGGGGGCCGGGGAGCTGTTTTTT.

In its sample, this clone was seen a few times. The chain recombines TRBV7-9 with TRBJ1-2; 7 nucleotides agree with TRBD1. J was trimmed by 3 bases and V by 5 bases; bases with no gene match: 9. Germline V gene lookup returns CDR1 SEHNR and CDR2 FQNEAQ (reference sequence). The CDR3 length is 15 residues. The CDR3 spells CASSPTGPLDYGYTF. DNA of the CDR3: TGTGCCAGCAGCCCGACAGGGCCCCTGGACTATGGCTACACCTTC.

The chain recombines TRBV7-9 with TRBJ2-3; 8 bases are a match to TRBD2. The germline V gene encodes CDR1 SEHNR and CDR2 FQNEAQ (reference sequence). This CDR3 has 17 amino acids. With V trimmed by 2 bases and J by 2 bases, 9 bases remained unmatched. The CDR3 here is CASSLSTGGRLTDTQYF. In DNA, the CDR3 is TGTGCCAGCAGCTTATCGACGGGGGGGCGTCTCACAGATACGCAGTATTTT.

This chain links TRBV19 with TRBJ2-3, with 12 nucleotides matching TRBD2. The CDR3 spans 16 residues. Per germline, CDR1 LNHDA and CDR2 SQIVND (reference sequence). J was trimmed by 1 base and V by 6 bases; bases with no gene match: 5. The CDR3, as DNA: TGTGCCAGTAGCCTAGCGGGAGGGGCCCGCACAGATACGCAGTATTTT. Its protein is CASSLAGGARTDTQYF.

V is TRBV28 and J is TRBJ1-4; no clear D gene. CDR1 is MDHEN and CDR2 is SYDVKM in the germline V gene. Trimming cost V 4 bases and J 3 bases, with 15 bases left between them. This CDR3 spans 16 amino acids. This CDR3 is CASSSPLPGANEKLFF. CDR3 sequence (DNA): TGTGCCAGCAGTTCACCCCTCCCAGGAGCTAATGAAAAACTGTTTTTT.

The genes are TRBV6-1 and TRBJ2-4; 8 bases are shared with TRBD1. The germline CDR1 and CDR2 sequences are MNHNS and SASEGT. V was pared by 4 bases and J by 0 bases, with 5 bases of the junction left unmatched. CDR3 length: 16 amino acids. The CDR3 DNA follows: TGTGCCAGCAGTGTCCAGGGGGCGCAAGCCAAAAACATTCAGTACTTC. As protein: CASSVQGAQAKNIQYF.

The chain couples TRBV28 to TRBJ2-7, with TRBD2 identical over 9 bases. V shed 5 bases and J 5 bases; nucleotides not matched to a gene: 13. The germline CDR1 and CDR2 sequences are MDHEN and SYDVKM. CDR3 size: 16 residues. CDR3 nucleotides: TGTGCCAGCAGTCCAAGGGTAGCGGGAGCTGGCGACGAGCAGTACTTC. It translates to CASSPRVAGAGDEQYF. Filled out from reference TRBV28 and TRBJ2-7, the complete variable domain reads DVKVTQSSRYLVKRTGEKVFLECVQDMDHENMFWYRQDPGLGLRLIYFSYDVKMKEKGDIPEGYSVSREKKERFSLILESASTNQTSMYLCASSPRVAGAGDEQYFGPGTRLTVT.

The V gene is TRBV6-1, the J gene TRBJ2-1, with TRBD2 matching 9 bases. V gave up 7 bases and J gave up 10 bases; unmatched junction bases: 8. The germline gives CDR1 MNHNS, CDR2 SASEGT. The CDR3 is 13 amino acids. The CDR3 loop is CASILSGSGEQFF. The CDR3 DNA reads TGTGCCAGCATACTTAGCGGGAGTGGCGAGCAGTTCTTC.